Described below is a single T cell receptor (beta chain) sequence and its context. As yet, its antigen is unknown. The sample comes from a study of graft-versus-host responses after intestinal transplantation. Study summary: All recipients were given anti-thymocyte globulin induction, and tacrolimus and steroids were then administered for 2 to 3 years. Study observations and caveats: Detection of GvH clones occurred in recipient marrow, and some had their first appearance in ileum or blood. An association linked early post-transplant HvG declines with peak circulating GvH clone levels.

TCRdb's table, derived via immunoSEQ multiplex PCR, lists solely in-frame clones and lacks some. The sample carries over 100,000 clones, approximately 96% recorded once. The CDR3 totals 12 residues. Germline loops: CDR1 LNHNV, CDR2 YYDKDF (reference sequence). The sequences come from unstimulated CD8+ T cells sorted from spleen or lymph node cells, collected before intestinal transplant. This receptor was identified in a human donor who received an intestinal transplant. This chain links TRBV15 with TRBJ2-5; D ambiguous. Near its end, the DNA agrees better with TRBJ2-7, so the J call may be wrong. The CDR3 protein is CATSRIKGEQYF. CDR3 nucleotides: TGTGCCACCAGCAGAATAAAGGGCGAGCAGTACTTC.